This TCR beta chain was captured by sequencing in a study of blood T cell repertoires in COVID-19. Study overall: In each case, the material was cDNA or gDNA derived from T cells, B-cell-depleted T cells, or PBMCs.

Original processing methods: Reference gene primer amplification gave estimated nucleated cell counts. Produced via immunoSEQ multiplex PCR; TCRdb's table is partial and in-frame only. D and trimming were read from the DNA, whereas the V and J calls and clone size are those reported in that table. The repertoire has around 300,000 clones, approximately 89% of them found once; the top ten carry roughly a tenth. Among Cohort 3 donors, those recovered had two negative PCRs, clearance, or symptom resolution. The CDR3 covers 16 residues. Germline assignment: CDR1 SGDLS and CDR2 YYNGEE. Trimming cost V 0 bases and J 5 bases; bases outside gene matches: 6.

V gene TRBV9 combines with J gene TRBJ2-5; 11 bases match TRBD2. The TCR originated in a woman aged 25 to 39 who had recovered from COVID-19. Sequencing was done on a sample of PBMCs or T cells enriched from blood (not recorded which). The CDR3 nucleotides are TGTGCCAGCAGCGTAGTAGTAGCGGGAGGGCTTGAGACCCAGTACTTC. Protein product: CASSVVVAGGLETQYF.